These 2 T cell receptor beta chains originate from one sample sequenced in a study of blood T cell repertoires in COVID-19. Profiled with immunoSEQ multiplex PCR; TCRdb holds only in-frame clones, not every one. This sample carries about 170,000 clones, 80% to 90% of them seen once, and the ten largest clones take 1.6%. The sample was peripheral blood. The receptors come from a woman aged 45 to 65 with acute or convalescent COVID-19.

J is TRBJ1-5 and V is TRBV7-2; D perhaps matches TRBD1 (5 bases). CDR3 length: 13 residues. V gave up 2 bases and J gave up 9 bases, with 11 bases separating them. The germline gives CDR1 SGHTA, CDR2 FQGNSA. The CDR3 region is CASSLSRDRPQHF. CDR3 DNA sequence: TGTGCCAGCAGCTTAAGCAGGGATCGGCCCCAGCATTTT. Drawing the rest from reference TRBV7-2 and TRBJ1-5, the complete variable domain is GAGVSQSPSNKVTEKGKDVELRCDPISGHTALYWYRQSLGQGLEFLIYFQGNSAPDKSGLPSDRFSAERTGGSVSTLTIQRTQQEDSAVYLCASSLSRDRPQHFGDGTRLSIL.

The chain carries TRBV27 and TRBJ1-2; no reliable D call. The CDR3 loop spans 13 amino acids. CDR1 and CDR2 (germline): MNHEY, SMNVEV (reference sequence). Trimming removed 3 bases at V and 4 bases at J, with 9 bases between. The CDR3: CASSFTHLYGYTF. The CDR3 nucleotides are TGTGCCAGCAGTTTTACACACCTCTATGGCTACACCTTC.